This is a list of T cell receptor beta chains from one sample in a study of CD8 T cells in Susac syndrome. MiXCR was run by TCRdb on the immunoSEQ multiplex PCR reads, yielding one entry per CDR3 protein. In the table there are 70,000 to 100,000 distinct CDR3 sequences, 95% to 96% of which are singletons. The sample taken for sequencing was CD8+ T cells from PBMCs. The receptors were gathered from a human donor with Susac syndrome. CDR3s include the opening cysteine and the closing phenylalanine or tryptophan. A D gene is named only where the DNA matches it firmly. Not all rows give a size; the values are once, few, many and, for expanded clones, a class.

CDR3nt: TGCGCCAGCAGTCAAGATGCAAGGACAGGGAGAAATCAGCCCCAGCATTTT
CDR3aa: CASSQDARTGRNQPQHF
len: 17
abundance: NA
j_gene: TRBJ1-5
d_gene: TRBD1
v_gene: TRBV23-1

CDR3nt: TGTGCCAGCAGTGCCTCGGGGGGGCCAAACTCACCCCTCCACTTT
CDR3aa: CASSASGGPNSPLHF
len: 15
abundance: NA
j_gene: TRBJ1-6
d_gene: NA
v_gene: TRBV6-5

CDR3nt: TGTGCCAGCAGTTCTAGCGGGGGGATTAGCTCCTACGAGCAGTACTTC
CDR3aa: CASSSSGGISSYEQYF
len: 16
abundance: NA
j_gene: TRBJ2-7
d_gene: TRBD2
v_gene: TRBV25-1

CDR3nt: TGTGCCAGCAGCAGCCAGCGAATAGATACGCAGTATTTT
CDR3aa: CASSSQRIDTQYF
len: 13
abundance: NA
j_gene: TRBJ2-3
d_gene: NA
v_gene: TRBV4-2

CDR3nt: TGTGCCAGTACTCCATTTGGCGGTAGCTCTGGGGCCAACGTCCTGACTTTC
CDR3aa: CASTPFGGSSGANVLTF
len: 17
abundance: NA
j_gene: TRBJ2-6
d_gene: NA
v_gene: TRBV19

CDR3nt: TGTGCCAGCAGCCCGGGCTATGGCACGGGAGGAAACACCATATATTTT
CDR3aa: CASSPGYGTGGNTIYF
len: 16
abundance: once
j_gene: TRBJ1-3
d_gene: NA
v_gene: TRBV5-6

CDR3nt: TGTGCCAGCACCCGAGAAGGGGCAGGCTACGAGCAGTACTTC
CDR3aa: CASTREGAGYEQYF
len: 14
abundance: once
j_gene: TRBJ2-7
d_gene: NA
v_gene: TRBV12-3/TRBV12-4

CDR3nt: TGCAGTGCTCCTAGGGACAGTTCCTACGAGCAGTACTTC
CDR3aa: CSAPRDSSYEQYF
len: 13
abundance: NA
j_gene: TRBJ2-7
d_gene: TRBD1
v_gene: TRBV20-1

CDR3nt: TGTGCCAGCAGGCCCAGGGGGCCGCCTAACACTGAAGCTTTCTTT
CDR3aa: CASRPRGPPNTEAFF
len: 15
abundance: NA
j_gene: TRBJ1-1
d_gene: TRBD1
v_gene: TRBV12-3/TRBV12-4

CDR3nt: TGTGCCACCAGTCGAGTAGGGGGAGAGACCCAGTACTTC
CDR3aa: CATSRVGGETQYF
len: 13
abundance: NA
j_gene: TRBJ2-5
d_gene: NA
v_gene: TRBV24-1

CDR3nt: TGCGCCAGCAGGGTCGGGGTGGCCGGTGATGGGGCCAACGTCCTGACTTTC
CDR3aa: CASRVGVAGDGANVLTF
len: 17
abundance: NA
j_gene: TRBJ2-6
d_gene: NA
v_gene: TRBV5-1

CDR3nt: TGCAGTGCTAATCTGTTCAGAGCCAAAAACATTCAGTACTTC
CDR3aa: CSANLFRAKNIQYF
len: 14
abundance: NA
j_gene: TRBJ2-4
d_gene: NA
v_gene: TRBV20-1

CDR3nt: TGTGCCAGCAGTCTCTCAGGGATGGAGGGCTACACCTTC
CDR3aa: CASSLSGMEGYTF
len: 13
abundance: NA
j_gene: TRBJ1-2
d_gene: NA
v_gene: TRBV3-1

CDR3nt: TGTGCCAGCAGTCAGGACTGGTACCCCTACGAGCAGTACTTC
CDR3aa: CASSQDWYPYEQYF
len: 14
abundance: NA
j_gene: TRBJ2-7
d_gene: NA
v_gene: TRBV6-6

CDR3nt: TGTGCCTCGGAGGACGTCTCCTACGAGCAGTACTTC
CDR3aa: CASEDVSYEQYF
len: 12
abundance: NA
j_gene: TRBJ2-7
d_gene: NA
v_gene: TRBV3-1

CDR3nt: TGCAGTCCGATTAGCGGGGCCCTCACAGATACGCAGTATTTT
CDR3aa: CSPISGALTDTQYF
len: 14
abundance: once
j_gene: TRBJ2-3
d_gene: TRBD2
v_gene: TRBV20-1

CDR3nt: TGTGCCAGCAGTCCTAACCCTCATTCGTACACCTTC
CDR3aa: CASSPNPHSYTF
len: 12
abundance: once
j_gene: TRBJ1-2
d_gene: NA
v_gene: TRBV6-5

CDR3nt: TGCGCCAGCAGCAAAGAGGAAAGGGCGAATGAGCAGTTCTTC
CDR3aa: CASSKEERANEQFF
len: 14
abundance: NA
j_gene: TRBJ2-1
d_gene: NA
v_gene: TRBV4-1

CDR3nt: TGTGCCAGCAGTTCAGGAGGTAATTATAATGAGCAGTTCTTC
CDR3aa: CASSSGGNYNEQFF
len: 14
abundance: NA
j_gene: TRBJ2-1
d_gene: NA
v_gene: TRBV5-4

CDR3nt: TGCGCCAGCAGCTTGGGACGGATAGTGAACACTGAAGCTTTCTTT
CDR3aa: CASSLGRIVNTEAFF
len: 15
abundance: NA
j_gene: TRBJ1-1
d_gene: NA
v_gene: TRBV5-1

CDR3nt: TGTGCCAGCACCCCGGGCCAGGGAAGGGAGACCCAGTACTTC
CDR3aa: CASTPGQGRETQYF
len: 14
abundance: once
j_gene: TRBJ2-5
d_gene: NA
v_gene: TRBV28

CDR3nt: TGTGCCAGCAGTCTCCACACGGGGGCCTACGAGCAGTACTTC
CDR3aa: CASSLHTGAYEQYF
len: 14
abundance: NA
j_gene: TRBJ2-7
d_gene: NA
v_gene: TRBV27

CDR3nt: TGTGCCAGCAGCCGAGGACAGGCCACCTACGAGCAGTACTTC
CDR3aa: CASSRGQATYEQYF
len: 14
abundance: once
j_gene: TRBJ2-7
d_gene: TRBD1
v_gene: TRBV3-1

CDR3nt: TGTGCCAGCAGCTTAGGGCTGGGCATCGGTGGAAACACCATATATTTT
CDR3aa: CASSLGLGIGGNTIYF
len: 16
abundance: NA
j_gene: TRBJ1-3
d_gene: NA
v_gene: TRBV7-9

CDR3nt: TGCAGCGTGACCGGGACAACCTCTTACGAGCAGTACTTC
CDR3aa: CSVTGTTSYEQYF
len: 13
abundance: NA
j_gene: TRBJ2-7
d_gene: NA
v_gene: TRBV29-1

CDR3nt: TGTGCCAGCAGCTTAGCGATGACTAGCGGGGCCCAGGGCGAGCAGTACTTC
CDR3aa: CASSLAMTSGAQGEQYF
len: 17
abundance: NA
j_gene: TRBJ2-7
d_gene: TRBD2
v_gene: TRBV7-2